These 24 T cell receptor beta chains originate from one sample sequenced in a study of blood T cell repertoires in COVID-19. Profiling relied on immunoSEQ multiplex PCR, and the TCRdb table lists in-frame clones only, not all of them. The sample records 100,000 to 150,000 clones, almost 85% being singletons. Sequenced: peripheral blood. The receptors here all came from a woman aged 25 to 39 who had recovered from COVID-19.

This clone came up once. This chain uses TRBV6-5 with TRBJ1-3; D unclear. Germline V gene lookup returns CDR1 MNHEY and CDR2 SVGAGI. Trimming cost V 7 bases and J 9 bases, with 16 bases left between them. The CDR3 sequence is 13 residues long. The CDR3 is CASMGSTGSTIYF. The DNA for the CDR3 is TGTGCCAGCATGGGTTCGACTGGTAGCACCATATATTTT.

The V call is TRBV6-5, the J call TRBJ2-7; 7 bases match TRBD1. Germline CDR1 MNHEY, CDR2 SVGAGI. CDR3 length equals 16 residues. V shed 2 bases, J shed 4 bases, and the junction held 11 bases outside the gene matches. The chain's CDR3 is CASSYTTGAWRYEQYF. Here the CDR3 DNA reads TGTGCCAGCAGTTACACTACAGGGGCCTGGAGATACGAGCAGTACTTC.

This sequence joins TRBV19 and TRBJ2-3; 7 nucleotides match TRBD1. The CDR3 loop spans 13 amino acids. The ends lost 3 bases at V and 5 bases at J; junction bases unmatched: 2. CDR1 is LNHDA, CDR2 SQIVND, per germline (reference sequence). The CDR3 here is CASSITGVDTQYF. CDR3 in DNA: TGTGCCAGTAGTATTACAGGGGTAGATACGCAGTATTTT.

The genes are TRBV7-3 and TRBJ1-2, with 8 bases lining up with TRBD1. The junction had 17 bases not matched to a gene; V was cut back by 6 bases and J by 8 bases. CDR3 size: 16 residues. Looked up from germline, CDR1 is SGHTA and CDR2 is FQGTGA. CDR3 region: CASSYAPGTGSEGYTF. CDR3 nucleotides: TGTGCCAGCAGTTATGCTCCCGGGACAGGTAGTGAAGGCTACACCTTC.

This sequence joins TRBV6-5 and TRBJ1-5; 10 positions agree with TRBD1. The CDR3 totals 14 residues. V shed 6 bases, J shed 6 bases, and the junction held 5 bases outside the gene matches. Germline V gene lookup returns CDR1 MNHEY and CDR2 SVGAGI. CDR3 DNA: TGTGCCAGCAGCGGACAGGGGGATAGTCAGCCCCAGCATTTT. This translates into CASSGQGDSQPQHF.

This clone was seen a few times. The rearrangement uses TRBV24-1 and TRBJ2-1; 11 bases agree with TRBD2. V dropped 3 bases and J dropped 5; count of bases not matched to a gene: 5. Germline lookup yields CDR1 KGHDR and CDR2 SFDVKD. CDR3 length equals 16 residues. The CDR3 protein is CATSDEGTSGNNEQFF. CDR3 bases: TGTGCCACCAGTGATGAAGGGACTAGCGGCAACAATGAGCAGTTCTTC.

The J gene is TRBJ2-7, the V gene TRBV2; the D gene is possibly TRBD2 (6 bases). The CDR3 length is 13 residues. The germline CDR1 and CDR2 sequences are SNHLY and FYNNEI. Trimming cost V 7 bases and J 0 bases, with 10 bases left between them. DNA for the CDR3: TGTGCCAGCAACGGCGGGACCTCCTACGAGCAGTACTTC. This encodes CASNGGTSYEQYF. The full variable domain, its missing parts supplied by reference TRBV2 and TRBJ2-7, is EPEVTQTPSHQVTQMGQEVILRCVPISNHLYFYWYRQILGQKVEFLVSFYNNEISEKSEIFDDQFSVERPDGSNFTLKIRSTKLEDSAMYFCASNGGTSYEQYFGPGTRLTVT.

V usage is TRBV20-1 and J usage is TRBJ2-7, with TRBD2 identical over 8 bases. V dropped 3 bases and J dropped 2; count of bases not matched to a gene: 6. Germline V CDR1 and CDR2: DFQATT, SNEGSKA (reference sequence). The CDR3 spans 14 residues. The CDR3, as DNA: TGCAGTGCTAGTCACCCGGGGGGGCCCTACGAGCAGTACTTC. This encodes CSASHPGGPYEQYF.

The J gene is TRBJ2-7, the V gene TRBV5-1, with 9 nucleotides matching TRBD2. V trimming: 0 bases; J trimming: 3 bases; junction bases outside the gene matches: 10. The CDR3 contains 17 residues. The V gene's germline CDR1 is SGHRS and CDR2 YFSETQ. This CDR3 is CASSLGGLARGNYEQYF. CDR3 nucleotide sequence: TGCGCCAGCAGCTTGGGTGGACTAGCGAGAGGCAACTACGAGCAGTACTTC.

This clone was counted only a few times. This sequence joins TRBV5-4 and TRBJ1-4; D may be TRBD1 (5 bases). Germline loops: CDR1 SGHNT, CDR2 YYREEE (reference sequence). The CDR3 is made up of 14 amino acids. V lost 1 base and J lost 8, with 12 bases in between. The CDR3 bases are TGTGCCAGCAGCTTGTCCGGGGGATGGGAAAAACTGTTTTTT. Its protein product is CASSLSGGWEKLFF. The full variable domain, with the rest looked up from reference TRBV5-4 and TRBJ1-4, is ETGVTQSPTHLIKTRGQQVTLRCSSQSGHNTVSWYQQALGQGPQFIFQYYREEENGRGNFPPRFSGLQFPNYSSELNVNALELDDSALYLCASSLSGGWEKLFFGSGTQLSVL.

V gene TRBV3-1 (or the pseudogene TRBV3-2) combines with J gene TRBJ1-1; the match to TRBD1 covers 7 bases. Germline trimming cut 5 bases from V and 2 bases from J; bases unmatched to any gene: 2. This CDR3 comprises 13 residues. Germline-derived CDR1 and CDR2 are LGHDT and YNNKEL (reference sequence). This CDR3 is CASSLGGNTEAFF. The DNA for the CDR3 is TGTGCCAGCAGCTTAGGGGGCAACACTGAAGCTTTCTTT.

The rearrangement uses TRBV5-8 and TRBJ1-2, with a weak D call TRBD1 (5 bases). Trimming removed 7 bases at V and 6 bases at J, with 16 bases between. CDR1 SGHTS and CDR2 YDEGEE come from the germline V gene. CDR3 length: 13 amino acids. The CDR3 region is CASHFRGGHGYTF. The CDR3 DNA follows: TGTGCCAGCCATTTTAGGGGCGGCCATGGCTACACCTTC. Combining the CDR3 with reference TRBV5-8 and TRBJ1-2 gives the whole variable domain EAGVTQSPTHLIKTRGQQATLRCSPISGHTSVYWYQQALGLGLQFLLWYDEGEERNRGNFPPRFSGRQFPNYSSELNVNALELEDSALYLCASHFRGGHGYTFGSGTRLTVV.

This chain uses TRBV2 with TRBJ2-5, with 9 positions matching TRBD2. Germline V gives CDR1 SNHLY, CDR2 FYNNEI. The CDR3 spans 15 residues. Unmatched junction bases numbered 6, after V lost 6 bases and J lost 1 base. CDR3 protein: CASRATSGPQETQYF. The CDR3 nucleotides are TGTGCCAGCAGGGCGACTAGCGGACCCCAAGAGACCCAGTACTTC.

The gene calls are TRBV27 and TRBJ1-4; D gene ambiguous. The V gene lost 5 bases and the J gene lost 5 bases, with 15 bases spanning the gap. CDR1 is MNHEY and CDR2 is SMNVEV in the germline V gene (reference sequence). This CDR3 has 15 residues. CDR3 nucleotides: TGTGCCAGCAGTGAACTGCGGTCGGGGAATGAAAAACTGTTTTTT. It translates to CASSELRSGNEKLFF.

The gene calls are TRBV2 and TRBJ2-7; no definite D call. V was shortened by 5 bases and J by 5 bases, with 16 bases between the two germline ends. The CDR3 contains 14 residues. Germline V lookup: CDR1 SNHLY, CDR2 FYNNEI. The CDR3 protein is CASSKLLSSNEQYF. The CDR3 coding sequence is TGTGCCAGCAGTAAACTACTTTCTTCCAACGAGCAGTACTTC.

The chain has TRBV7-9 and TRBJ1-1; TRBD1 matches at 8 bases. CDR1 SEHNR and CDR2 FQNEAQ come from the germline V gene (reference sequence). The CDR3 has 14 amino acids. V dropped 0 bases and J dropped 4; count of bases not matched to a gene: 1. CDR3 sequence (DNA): TGTGCCAGCAGCTTAGCGGACAGGGCCACTGAAGCTTTCTTT. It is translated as CASSLADRATEAFF. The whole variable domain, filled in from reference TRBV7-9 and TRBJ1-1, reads DTGVSQNPRHKITKRGQNVTFRCDPISEHNRLYWYRQTLGQGPEFLTYFQNEAQLEKSRLLSDRFSAERPKGSFSTLEIQRTEQGDSAMYLCASSLADRATEAFFGQGTRLTVV.

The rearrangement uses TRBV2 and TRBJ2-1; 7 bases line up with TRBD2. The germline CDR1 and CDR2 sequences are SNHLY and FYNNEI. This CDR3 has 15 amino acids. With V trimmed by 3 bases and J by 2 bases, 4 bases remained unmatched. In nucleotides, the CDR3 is TGTGCCAGCAGTGAGCGGGAGATAACCTACAATGAGCAGTTCTTC. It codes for CASSEREITYNEQFF.

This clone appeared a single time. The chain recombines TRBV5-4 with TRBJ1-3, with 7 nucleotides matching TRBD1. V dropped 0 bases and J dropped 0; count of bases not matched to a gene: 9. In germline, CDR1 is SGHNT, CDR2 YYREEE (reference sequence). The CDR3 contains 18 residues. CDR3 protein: CASSLVRTGTNSGNTIYF. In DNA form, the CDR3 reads TGTGCCAGCAGCTTGGTAAGGACAGGAACGAACTCTGGAAACACCATATATTTT.

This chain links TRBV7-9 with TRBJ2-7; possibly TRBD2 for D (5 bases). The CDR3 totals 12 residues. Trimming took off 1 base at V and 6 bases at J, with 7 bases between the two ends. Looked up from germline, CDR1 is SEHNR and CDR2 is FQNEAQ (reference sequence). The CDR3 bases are TGTGCCAGCAGCTTAGTGGGAGCCGAGCAGTACTTC. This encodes CASSLVGAEQYF.

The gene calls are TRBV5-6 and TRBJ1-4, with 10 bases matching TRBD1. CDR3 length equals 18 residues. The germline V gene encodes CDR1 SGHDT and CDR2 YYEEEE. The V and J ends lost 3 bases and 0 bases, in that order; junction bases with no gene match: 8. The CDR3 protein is CASSSGRDRGATNEKLFF. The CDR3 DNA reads TGTGCCAGCAGCTCGGGGCGGGACAGGGGAGCAACTAATGAAAAACTGTTTTTT.

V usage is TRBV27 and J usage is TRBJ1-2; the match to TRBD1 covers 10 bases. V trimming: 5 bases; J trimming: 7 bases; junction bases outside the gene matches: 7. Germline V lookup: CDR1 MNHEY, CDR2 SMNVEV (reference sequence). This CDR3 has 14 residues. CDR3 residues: CASSRTGTGVGYTF. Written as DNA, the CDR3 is TGTGCCAGCAGTCGCACCGGGACAGGGGTTGGCTACACCTTC.

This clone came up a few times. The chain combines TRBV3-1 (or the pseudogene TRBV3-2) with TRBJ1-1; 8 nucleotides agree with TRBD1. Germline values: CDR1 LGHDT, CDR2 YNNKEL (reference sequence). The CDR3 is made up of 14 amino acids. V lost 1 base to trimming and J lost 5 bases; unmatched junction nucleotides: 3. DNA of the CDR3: TGTGCCAGCAGCCAAGGGACAGGGTTTACTGAAGCTTTCTTT. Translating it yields CASSQGTGFTEAFF.

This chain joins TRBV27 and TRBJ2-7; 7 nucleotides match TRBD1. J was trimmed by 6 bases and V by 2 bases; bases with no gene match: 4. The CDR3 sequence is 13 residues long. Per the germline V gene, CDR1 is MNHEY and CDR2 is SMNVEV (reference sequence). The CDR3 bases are TGTGCCAGCAGTTTAGCCACAGGGGTCGAGCAGTACTTC. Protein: CASSLATGVEQYF.

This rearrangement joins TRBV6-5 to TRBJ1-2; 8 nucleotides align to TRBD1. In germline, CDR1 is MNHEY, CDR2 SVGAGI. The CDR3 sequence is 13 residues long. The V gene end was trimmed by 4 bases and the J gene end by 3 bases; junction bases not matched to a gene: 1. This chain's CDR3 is CASSLTGDYGYTF. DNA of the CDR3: TGTGCCAGCAGTTTGACAGGGGACTATGGCTACACCTTC.